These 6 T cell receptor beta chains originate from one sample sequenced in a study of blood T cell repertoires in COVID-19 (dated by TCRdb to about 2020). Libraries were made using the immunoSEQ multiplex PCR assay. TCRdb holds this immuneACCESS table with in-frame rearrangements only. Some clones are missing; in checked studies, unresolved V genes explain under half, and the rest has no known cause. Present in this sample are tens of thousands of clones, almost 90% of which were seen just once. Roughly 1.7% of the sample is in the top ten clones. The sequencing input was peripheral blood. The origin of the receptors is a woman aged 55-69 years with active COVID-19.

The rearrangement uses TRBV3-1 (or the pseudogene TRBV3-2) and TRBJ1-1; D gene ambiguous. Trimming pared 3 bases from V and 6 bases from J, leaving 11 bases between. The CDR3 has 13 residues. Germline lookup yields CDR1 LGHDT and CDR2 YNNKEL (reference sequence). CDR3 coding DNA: TGTGCCAGCAGCCACAACCCCGACTCTGAAGCTTTCTTT. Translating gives CASSHNPDSEAFF.

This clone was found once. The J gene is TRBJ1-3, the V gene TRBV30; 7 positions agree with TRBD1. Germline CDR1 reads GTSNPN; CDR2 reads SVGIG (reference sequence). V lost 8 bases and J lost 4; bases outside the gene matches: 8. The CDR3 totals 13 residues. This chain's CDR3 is CARGGGTGNTIYF. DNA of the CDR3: TGTGCCCGCGGAGGGGGCACAGGAAACACCATATATTTT.

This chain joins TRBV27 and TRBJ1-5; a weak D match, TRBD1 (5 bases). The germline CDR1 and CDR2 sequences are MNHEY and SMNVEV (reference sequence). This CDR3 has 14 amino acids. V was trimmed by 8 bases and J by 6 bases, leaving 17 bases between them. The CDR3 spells CASSPGGVGQPQHF. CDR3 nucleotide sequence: TGTGCCAGCTCCCCCGGGGGGGTGGGTCAGCCCCAGCATTTT.

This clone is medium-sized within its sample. Written as DNA, the CDR3 is TGTGCCAGCAGTTCCCTCCACGATGGCCTAGCGGGCAACACAGATACGCAGTATTTT. This gives the protein CASSSLHDGLAGNTDTQYF. This chain uses TRBV28 with TRBJ2-3, with 8 bases lining up with TRBD2. The CDR3 contains 19 residues. Germline V gene sequence: CDR1 MDHEN, CDR2 SYDVKM. V gave up 4 bases and J gave up 2 bases; unmatched junction bases: 17.

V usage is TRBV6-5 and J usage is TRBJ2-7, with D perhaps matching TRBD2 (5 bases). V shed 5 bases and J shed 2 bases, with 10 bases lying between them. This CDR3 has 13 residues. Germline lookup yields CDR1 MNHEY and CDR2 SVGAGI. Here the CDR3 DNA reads TGTGCCAGCAGTATGTTGACTACCTACGAGCAGTACTTC. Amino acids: CASSMLTTYEQYF.

The CDR3 loop is CASSWTAEVNEKLFF. In DNA, the CDR3 is TGTGCCAGCAGTTGGACAGCCGAAGTTAATGAAAAACTGTTTTTT. The chain links TRBV2 to TRBJ1-4; possible D gene TRBD1, 6 bases. The germline V gene has CDR1 SNHLY and CDR2 FYNNEI. Trimming stripped 5 bases from V and 4 bases from J, with 14 bases between. This CDR3 spans 15 amino acids.